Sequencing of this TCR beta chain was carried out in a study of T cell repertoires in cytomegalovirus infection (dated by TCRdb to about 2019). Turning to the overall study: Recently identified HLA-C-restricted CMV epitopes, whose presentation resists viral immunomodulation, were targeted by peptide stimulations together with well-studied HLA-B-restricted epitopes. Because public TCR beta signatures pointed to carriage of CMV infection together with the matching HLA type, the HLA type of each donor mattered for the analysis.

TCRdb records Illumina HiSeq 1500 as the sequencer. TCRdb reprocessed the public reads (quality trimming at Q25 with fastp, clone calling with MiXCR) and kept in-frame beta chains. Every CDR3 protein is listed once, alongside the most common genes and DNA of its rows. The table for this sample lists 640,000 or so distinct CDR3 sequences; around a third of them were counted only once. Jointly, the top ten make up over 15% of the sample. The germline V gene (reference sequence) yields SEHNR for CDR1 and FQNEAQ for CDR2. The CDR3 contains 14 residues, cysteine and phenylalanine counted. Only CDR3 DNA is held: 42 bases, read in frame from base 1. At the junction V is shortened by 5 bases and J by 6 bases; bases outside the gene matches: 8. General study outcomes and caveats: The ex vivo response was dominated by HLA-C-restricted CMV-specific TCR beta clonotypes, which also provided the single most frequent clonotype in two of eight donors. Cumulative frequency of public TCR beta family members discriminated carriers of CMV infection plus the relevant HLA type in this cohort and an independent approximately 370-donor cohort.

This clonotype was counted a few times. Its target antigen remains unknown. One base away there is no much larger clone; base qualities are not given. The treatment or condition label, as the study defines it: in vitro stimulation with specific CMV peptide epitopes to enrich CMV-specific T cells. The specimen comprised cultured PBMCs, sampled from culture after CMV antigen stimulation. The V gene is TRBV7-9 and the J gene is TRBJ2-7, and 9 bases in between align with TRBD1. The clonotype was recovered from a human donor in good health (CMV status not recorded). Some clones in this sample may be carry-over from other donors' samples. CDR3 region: CASSPRDREGEQYF. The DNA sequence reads TGTGCCAGCAGCCCCCGGGACAGGGAAGGCGAGCAGTACTTC.